This record looks at one T cell receptor (beta chain) sequence and its context. The antigen remains undetermined. The V gene's germline CDR1 is SNHLY and CDR2 FYNNEI. The ends were cut back, 2 bases at V and 8 bases at J, with 7 bases in the middle. The CDR3 spans 12 residues. These data come from a study of shared clonotypes between healthy human individuals. Study-level information: Samples came from a couple of female and a few male donors aged 18 to 49. Study findings and constraints: Blood was the sole source, and tissue repertoires probably differ.

When samples were unsorted, around 90 million PBMCs were used for genomic DNA. Assay: immunoSEQ multiplex PCR; the TCRdb copy retains only in-frame clones and omits some. This sample has 450,000 to 550,000 clones, with roughly 78% found just once. This chain joins TRBV2 and TRBJ2-1; D remains ambiguous. The sequence was obtained from a woman between 40 and 55 years old in good health. Some clones in this sample may be carry-over from other donors' samples. Sequencing input: PBMCs. The CDR3 is CASSERDHEQFF. CDR3 DNA sequence: TGTGCCAGCAGTGAAAGGGATCATGAGCAGTTCTTC. The whole variable domain, remainder taken from reference TRBV2 and TRBJ2-1, is EPEVTQTPSHQVTQMGQEVILRCVPISNHLYFYWYRQILGQKVEFLVSFYNNEISEKSEIFDDQFSVERPDGSNFTLKIRSTKLEDSAMYFCASSERDHEQFFGPGTRLTVL.